The present entry profiles one TCR beta chain with its context. The antigen is not known. TCRdb processed the reads anew with MiXCR; each CDR3 protein has one entry. The profile shows approximately 130,000 distinct CDR3 sequences, under 30% of them singletons. CDR3 length equals 12 residues. Trimming cost V 5 bases and J 5 bases, with 8 bases left between them. Looked up from germline, CDR1 is SGHTA and CDR2 is FQGNSA. The data belong to a study of T cell repertoires in cytomegalovirus infection. The overall study: Carrying CMV and the relevant HLA type showed in public TCR beta signatures.

Study outcomes and limitations: Identification of carriers of CMV plus the relevant HLA was achieved through cumulative public TCR beta family frequency.

The sequence was obtained from a human donor in good health (CMV status not recorded). Some clones in this sample may be carry-over from other donors' samples. Sequenced: PBMCs, sequenced either directly or after in vitro stimulation (not recorded which). The chain couples TRBV7-2 to TRBJ2-3; a possible D gene is TRBD2 (5 bases). CDR3 protein: CASSRGGDTQYF. The CDR3, as DNA: TGTGCCAGCAGCCGCGGAGGAGATACGCAGTATTTT.